Following are 22 T cell receptor beta chains from one sample sequenced in a study of OX40 agonist ivuxolimab in advanced cancers. The assay was immunoSEQ multiplex PCR, and TCRdb's table has in-frame clones only and misses some. Here the sample spans some 48,000 clones, more than 75% being singletons. The sequencing here drew on CD4+ or CD8+ T cells sorted from blood, taken in a trial of the OX40 agonist ivuxolimab. The receptor set was obtained from an adult with an advanced solid tumor such as melanoma, head and neck, liver or kidney cancer.

This clone is a singleton in its sample. This chain links TRBV30 with TRBJ2-1; the D gene could be TRBD1 or TRBD2 (6 bases each). The CDR3 is 15 amino acids. V was trimmed by 0 bases and J by 5 bases, leaving 14 bases between them. CDR1 is GTSNPN and CDR2 is SVGIG in the germline V gene (reference sequence). As DNA, the CDR3 is TGTGCCTGGAGTGTACTTGGCGGGACAAACAATGAGCAGTTCTTC. Translating gives CAWSVLGGTNNEQFF. The full variable domain, its missing parts supplied by reference TRBV30 and TRBJ2-1, is SQTIHQWPATLVQPVGSPLSLECTVEGTSNPNLYWYRQAAGRGLQLLFYSVGIGQISSEVPQNLSASRPQDRQFILSSKKLLLSDSGFYLCAWSVLGGTNNEQFFGPGTRLTVL.

In this sample, this clone turned up once. The J gene is TRBJ1-2, the V gene TRBV6-1, with 7 bases lining up with TRBD1. V lost 6 bases and J lost 5; bases outside the gene matches: 9. Looked up from germline, CDR1 is MNHNS and CDR2 is SASEGT. The CDR3 has 14 amino acids. This chain's CDR3 is CASSHQGVGYGYTF. The DNA of the CDR3 is TGTGCCAGCAGCCATCAGGGGGTCGGGTATGGCTACACCTTC.

The chain carries TRBV2 and TRBJ2-3; 10 bases align to TRBD2. CDR3 length: 14 residues. Germline assignment: CDR1 SNHLY and CDR2 FYNNEI. Losses at the gene ends were 6 bases for V and 5 bases for J; bases not matched to a gene: 5. CDR3 in amino acids: CASRGQRGGDTQYF. CDR3 sequence (DNA): TGTGCCAGCAGGGGCCAGCGGGGGGGAGATACGCAGTATTTT.

This clone was seen once. CDR3 sequence: CASSPGHLVTEAFF. CDR3 DNA: TGTGCCAGCTCACCTGGACACCTCGTCACTGAAGCTTTCTTT. The J gene is TRBJ1-1, the V gene TRBV18, with D possibly matching TRBD1 (5 bases). Trimming pared 3 bases from V and 4 bases from J, leaving 12 bases between. The CDR3 totals 14 residues. The germline gives CDR1 KGHSH, CDR2 LQKENI. Using reference TRBV18 and TRBJ1-1 for the parts outside the CDR3, the full variable domain is NAGVMQNPRHLVRRRGQEARLRCSPMKGHSHVYWYRQLPEEGLKFMVYLQKENIIDESGMPKERFSAEFPKEGPSILRIQQVVRGDSAAYFCASSPGHLVTEAFFGQGTRLTVV.

CDR3 amino acids: CASSRGLGGGYTF. DNA for the CDR3: TGCGCCAGCTCACGGGGCCTCGGTGGAGGCTACACCTTC. The chain is built from TRBV4-1 and TRBJ1-2, with a possible D match to TRBD1 (5 bases). The CDR3 runs to 13 residues. Germline CDR1 MGHRA, CDR2 YSYEKL. V lost 8 bases and J 8 bases, leaving 18 bases between the germline ends.

The chain is built from TRBV6-4 and TRBJ2-3, with no clear D. The CDR3 length is 15 residues. Germline V gene lookup returns CDR1 MRHNA and CDR2 SNTAGT. With 2 bases removed from V and 1 base from J, the gap between germline ends came to 10 bases. The CDR3 reads CASSDPALGTDTQYF. Here the CDR3 DNA reads TGTGCCAGCAGTGACCCCGCCTTGGGCACAGATACGCAGTATTTT.

A single count supports this clone. This chain connects TRBV25-1 to TRBJ2-1; 9 positions match TRBD2. Germline V gene data show CDR1 as MGHDK and CDR2 as SYGVNS. V dropped 1 base and J dropped 0; count of bases not matched to a gene: 4. The CDR3 sequence is 17 residues long. Here the CDR3 reads CASSELGSGSSYNEQFF. CDR3 DNA: TGTGCCAGCAGTGAATTGGGTAGCGGGAGCTCCTACAATGAGCAGTTCTTC.

CDR3: CASSEYGGTIYF. In DNA form, the CDR3 reads TGTGCCAGCAGCGAATACGGGGGCACCATATATTTT. The chain is built from TRBV9 and TRBJ1-3; the D gene is possibly TRBD1 (5 bases). V lost 3 bases, J lost 9 bases, and 10 bases lay in between. The CDR3 extends over 12 amino acids. Germline CDR1 is SGDLS and CDR2 is YYNGEE. Combining the CDR3 with reference TRBV9 and TRBJ1-3 gives the whole variable domain DSGVTQTPKHLITATGQRVTLRCSPRSGDLSVYWYQQSLDQGLQFLIQYYNGEERAKGNILERFSAQQFPDLHSELNLSSLELGDSALYFCASSEYGGTIYFGEGSWLTVV.

The V gene is TRBV12-5, the J gene TRBJ2-1; 9 bases are shared with TRBD2. J gave up 10 bases and V 2 bases, and 9 bases lay outside the gene matches. The CDR3 sequence is 15 residues long. Germline V gene lookup returns CDR1 LGHNT and CDR2 FRNRAP. The CDR3 sequence: CASGLNLAGYPEQFF. The DNA for the CDR3 is TGTGCTAGTGGTTTGAATCTAGCGGGGTATCCGGAGCAGTTCTTC.

CDR3 sequence: CAWGTGSYEQYF. CDR3 coding DNA: TGTGCCTGGGGGACAGGGAGCTACGAGCAGTACTTC. The genes are TRBV30 and TRBJ2-7; TRBD1 aligns across 9 bases. V was pared by 5 bases and J by 3 bases, with 2 bases of the junction left unmatched. CDR1 GTSNPN and CDR2 SVGIG come from the germline V gene (reference sequence). This CDR3 has 12 amino acids.

This chain joins TRBV7-9 and TRBJ2-3, with a weak D call TRBD2 (6 bases). The CDR3 has 14 amino acids. Looked up from germline, CDR1 is SEHNR and CDR2 is FQNEAQ (reference sequence). The ends were cut back, 6 bases at V and 2 bases at J, with 12 bases in the middle. The CDR3 nucleotides read TGTGCCAGCAGGGCTAGACTAGACACAGATACGCAGTATTTT. Translation: CASRARLDTDTQYF.

The CDR3 spells CASSPGNTGELFF. DNA for the CDR3: TGCGCCAGCAGCCCAGGTAACACCGGGGAGCTGTTTTTT. The chain combines TRBV5-1 with TRBJ2-2; D remains unclear. Trimming stripped 4 bases from V and 2 bases from J, with 6 bases between. Germline CDR1 is SGHRS and CDR2 is YFSETQ. CDR3 length: 13 amino acids.

This chain connects TRBV4-1 to TRBJ2-7, with unresolved D. V was shortened by 0 bases and J by 3 bases, with 9 bases between the two germline ends. CDR3 size: 14 residues. Per germline, CDR1 MGHRA and CDR2 YSYEKL. In nucleotides, the CDR3 is TGCGCCAGCAGCCAAGAGGTCCAGTACTACGAGCAGTACTTC. This codes for CASSQEVQYYEQYF.

The count of this clone is one. V gene TRBV4-2 combines with J gene TRBJ1-1; D gene uncertain. With 0 bases removed from V and 8 bases from J, the gap between germline ends came to 13 bases. Germline V gene lookup returns CDR1 LGHNA and CDR2 YNFKEQ. This CDR3 is built from 14 residues. Written as DNA, the CDR3 is TGTGCCAGCAGCCAAGAGCAGGCCGGCAGAGAAGCTTTCTTT. Amino acid sequence: CASSQEQAGREAFF.

This chain joins TRBV21-1 and TRBJ1-2. TRBV21-1 is listed as a pseudogene. The CDR3 extends over 17 amino acids. The CDR3 region is CASSKSGRRMPNYGYTF. In DNA, the CDR3 is TGTGCCAGCAGCAAATCCGGGAGACGGATGCCTAACTATGGCTACACCTTC.

The chain combines TRBV6-5 with TRBJ2-7, with 7 bases lining up with TRBD1. CDR3 length: 15 amino acids. V dropped 0 bases and J dropped 5; count of bases not matched to a gene: 7. Germline CDR1 MNHEY, CDR2 SVGAGI. The CDR3 reads CASSYSRDRVHEQYF. For the CDR3, the DNA is TGTGCCAGCAGTTACTCCCGAGACAGGGTGCACGAGCAGTACTTC.

The J gene is TRBJ2-1, the V gene TRBV5-1, with D possibly matching TRBD1 (5 bases). V lost 5 bases to trimming and J lost 3 bases, with 9 bases between them. This CDR3 comprises 13 residues. Germline assignment: CDR1 SGHRS and CDR2 YFSETQ. The CDR3 spells CASSLDSYNEQFF. The CDR3 DNA reads TGCGCCAGCAGTCTAGACAGCTACAATGAGCAGTTCTTC.

The chain carries TRBV30 and TRBJ1-5, with a possible D match to TRBD1 (5 bases). The length of the CDR3 is 14 residues. The V gene lost 0 bases and the J gene lost 5 bases, with 11 bases spanning the gap. Per the germline V gene, CDR1 is GTSNPN and CDR2 is SVGIG (reference sequence). The CDR3 DNA reads TGTGCCTGGAGTGTCACAGGAGGGGATCAGCCCCAGCATTTT. Amino acids: CAWSVTGGDQPQHF.

The chain joins TRBV21-1 to TRBJ1-5. TRBV21-1 is listed as a pseudogene. The CDR3 has 16 amino acids. The chain's CDR3 is CASSKRGGGGNQPQHF. The CDR3 bases are TGTGCCAGCAGCAAGAGGGGAGGGGGGGGTAATCAGCCCCAGCATTTT.

The CDR3 bases are TGTGCCAGCAGTCGGCAGGGATCCCATAGCTCCTACGAGCAGTACTTC. Encoded protein: CASSRQGSHSSYEQYF. The rearrangement uses TRBV27 and TRBJ2-7, with D possibly TRBD1 on 5 matching bases. The CDR3 length is 16 residues. With 5 bases removed from V and 0 bases from J, the gap between germline ends came to 17 bases. CDR1 and CDR2 (germline): MNHEY, SMNVEV (reference sequence).

This rearrangement joins TRBV9 to TRBJ2-3, with 8 bases fitting TRBD1. The V and J ends lost 4 bases and 0 bases, in that order; junction bases with no gene match: 7. The CDR3 consists of 16 residues. CDR1 SGDLS and CDR2 YYNGEE come from the germline V gene. The CDR3 DNA is TGTGCCAGCAGCCGACAGGGGATTTCGAGCACAGATACGCAGTATTTT. As protein: CASSRQGISSTDTQYF.

V gene TRBV27 combines with J gene TRBJ2-1; 12 bases are a match to TRBD2. The germline V gene has CDR1 MNHEY and CDR2 SMNVEV (reference sequence). The CDR3 extends over 15 amino acids. V was clipped by 6 bases and J by 7 bases; unmatched bases: 7. The CDR3 sequence is CASRLGLAGMNEQFF. The CDR3 DNA is TGTGCCAGCAGGCTGGGACTAGCGGGTATGAATGAGCAGTTCTTC.